These T cell receptor beta chains were read from a single sample in a study of metastatic and nonmetastatic thyroid tumors. From the PCR reads, TCRdb re-called clones with MiXCR. The sample gives roughly 34,000 clones, approximately 34% of which show up once; roughly 20% is in the top ten. Material: tumor tissue. Receptors were obtained from a female donor with papillary thyroid cancer or a benign thyroid nodule (not recorded which). Some clones in this sample may be carry-over from other donors' samples. Both conserved end residues are part of each CDR3. Clone size appears in some rows only: once, few, many, or a class for an expanded clone.

abundance	v_gene	j_gene	CDR3aa
.	TRBV11-2	TRBJ2-7	CASSLDSGLLVGKYF
few	TRBV10-1	TRBJ2-7	CASSELATAEQYF
.	TRBV12-3/TRBV12-4	TRBJ2-4	CASTSSGDSKNIQYF
.	TRBV11-2	TRBJ1-2	CASSLDLGQNAIGYGYTF
few	TRBV12-3/TRBV12-4	TRBJ1-6	CASSLKDRGLSPLHF
.	TRBV20-1	TRBJ1-3	CSARRVGAGNTIYF
.	TRBV12-5	TRBJ1-3	CASGHRHWNHSGNTIYF
.	TRBV28	TRBJ2-3	CASNSPGRTDTQYF
.	TRBV12-3/TRBV12-4	TRBJ1-6	CASSFELGENSPLHF
.	TRBV2	TRBJ2-5	CASSEPGLAVEETQYF
.	TRBV7-9	TRBJ2-2	CASSLRIGELFF
.	TRBV19	TRBJ1-6	CASTNQGEVAPLHF
.	TRBV19	TRBJ1-3	CASSIRGADSGNTIYF
many	TRBV9	TRBJ2-3	CASSVVEQITDTQYF
.	TRBV14	TRBJ2-3	CASSTWAGKTDTQYF
few	TRBV19	TRBJ2-1	CASSSDRGNEQFF
few	TRBV19	TRBJ2-3	CASGVAGVGDTQYF
.	TRBV27	TRBJ2-1	CASSFDWTGGNEQFF
.	TRBV6-5	TRBJ2-3	CASSYRSTDTQYF
few	TRBV6-1	TRBJ2-7	CASSEILAGQYEQYF
few	TRBV6-1	TRBJ2-1	CASSMDPGGREQFF
few	TRBV28	TRBJ1-2	CASSLPGTGPNYGYTF
.	TRBV2	TRBJ1-2	CASRATGQTYGYTF
once	TRBV20-1	TRBJ2-7	CSARSLDSGDSYEQYF
few	TRBV19	TRBJ2-7	CASSTTGEGSYEQYF
many	TRBV6-6	TRBJ1-2	CASSYYRTGNYGYTF
.	TRBV7-2	TRBJ2-2	CGDGGSNTGELFF
few	TRBV12-3/TRBV12-4	TRBJ1-5	CASSLGGLRQPQHF
few	TRBV28	TRBJ2-1	CASSPADSSYNEQFF
few	TRBV6-2/TRBV6-3	TRBJ1-5	CASSYGAGKFQPQHF
.	TRBV19	TRBJ1-4	CASSPGTDHEKLFF
.	TRBV6-2/TRBV6-3	TRBJ1-2	CASSYDSPRYGYTF
.	TRBV20-1	TRBJ2-1	CSAIRQTNEQFF
few	TRBV19	TRBJ1-1	CASSFQLGTNTEAFF
.	TRBV6-1	TRBJ2-6	CASTTQGAGANVLTF
few	TRBV28	TRBJ1-5	CASSWSEGEWDNQPQHF
.	TRBV7-2	TRBJ1-6	CASSLVENSPLHF
.	TRBV30	TRBJ2-3	CAWMGGQGASDTQYF
many	TRBV27	TRBJ1-2	CASSRQGAHGYTF
few	TRBV28	TRBJ1-2	CASSQGQGEVYGYTF
.	TRBV6-1	TRBJ2-5	CASSERRVGHLYQETQYF
.	TRBV11-3	TRBJ2-2	CASRSGQGNTGELFF
few	TRBV12-3/TRBV12-4	TRBJ2-2	CASSSPSGELFF
.	TRBV6-1	TRBJ2-7	CASLDIRNEQYF
few	TRBV12-3/TRBV12-4	TRBJ2-1	CASRPGTSSDEQFF
many	TRBV15	TRBJ2-3	CATGASGQDTQYF
.	TRBV30	TRBJ2-2	CAWSGDLSGELFF
.	TRBV5-1	TRBJ2-7	CASSLVGTPTDEQYF
.	TRBV11-2	TRBJ2-6	CASSFRTGKGSGANVLTF
.	TRBV9	TRBJ2-1	CASSVDGSWYNEQFF
.	TRBV7-2	TRBJ2-1	CASSIENEQFF
few	TRBV6-1	TRBJ1-2	CASTPMSDGYTF
few	TRBV29-1	TRBJ2-1	CSVERDRGDNEQFF
once	TRBV19	TRBJ1-2	CASSQQAINYGYTF
many	TRBV6-5	TRBJ2-7	CASSPRGLAEARGYEQYF
.	TRBV6-1	TRBJ2-1	CASSHGPPRDEQFF
many	TRBV14	TRBJ2-1	CASSLRMGREQFF
.	TRBV19	TRBJ2-2	CASSTRVAGELFF
few	TRBV27	TRBJ1-2	CASRRTTGTLSYTF
.	TRBV20-1	TRBJ2-7	CSARDPGWDEQYF